These T cell receptor beta chains were read from a single sample in a study of blood T cells in healthy people across ages. TCRdb itself ran the 5' RACE reads through MiXCR, one entry per CDR3 protein. The sample yields nearly 800,000 distinct CDR3 sequences, roughly 56% seen once. Sequencing was carried out using blood. These TCRs come from a man aged 40-50 years in good health. The CDR3 runs from the conserved cysteine through the conserved F or W. The D gene is left open where the match is weak. Some rows have no size entry. The others give once, few or many, or a class for an expanded clone.

TRBV14	TRBJ1-2	TRBD1	-	15	CASSQFLDRGYGYTF	TGTGCCAGCAGCCAATTCCTGGACAGGGGCTATGGCTACACCTTC
TRBV29-1	TRBJ1-1	-	-	10	CSVGRDEAFF	TGCAGCGTCGGAAGAGATGAAGCTTTCTTT
TRBV6-2/TRBV6-3	TRBJ2-1	-	-	15	CASRPVDRSYNEQFF	TGTGCCAGCAGACCTGTAGACAGGTCCTACAATGAGCAGTTCTTC
TRBV9	TRBJ2-7	TRBD2	-	15	CASRILAESSYEQYF	TGTGCCAGCAGAATACTAGCGGAGAGCTCCTACGAGCAGTACTTC
TRBV11-3	TRBJ2-7	-	-	14	CASSPERPSYEQYF	TGTGCCAGCAGTCCTGAGCGACCCTCCTACGAGCAGTACTTC
TRBV28	TRBJ2-5	-	-	15	CASSLSYLGRETQYF	TGTGCCAGCAGTTTATCCTATCTGGGCCGGGAGACCCAGTACTTC
TRBV6-2/TRBV6-3	TRBJ2-5	TRBD1	-	15	CASSYSGQLGGTQYF	TGTGCCAGCAGTTACTCGGGACAGTTGGGTGGGACCCAGTACTTT
TRBV12-3/TRBV12-4	TRBJ2-2	-	-	15	CASSLGNTNTGELFF	TGTGCCAGTTCCCTCGGGAACACCAACACCGGGGAGCTGTTTTTT
TRBV15	TRBJ1-4	-	-	16	CATSARTVAQDEKLFF	TGTGCCACCAGCGCCCGAACGGTAGCCCAGGATGAAAAACTGTTTTTT
TRBV5-1	TRBJ2-1	TRBD2	-	18	CASSSGLAGVAGYNEQFF	TGCGCCAGCAGCTCGGGACTAGCGGGAGTGGCGGGGTACAATGAGCAGTTCTTC
TRBV24-1	TRBJ2-7	-	once	14	CATSDFTRENEQYF	TGTGCCACCAGTGATTTTACCAGGGAAAACGAGCAGTACTTC
TRBV6-6	TRBJ2-6	-	-	16	CASSYAADSGANVLTF	TGTGCCAGCAGTTACGCAGCTGATTCTGGGGCCAACGTCCTGACTTTC
TRBV4-3	TRBJ2-1	-	few	15	CASSQAPSDGTEQFF	TGCGCCAGCAGCCAGGCCCCCTCGGACGGAACAGAGCAGTTCTTC
TRBV28	TRBJ1-4	-	-	17	CASSLLGRGSTNEKLFF	TGTGCCAGCAGTTTGCTAGGCAGGGGTTCAACTAATGAAAAACTGTTTTTT
TRBV28	TRBJ1-2	TRBD1	many	14	CASKGAGAHYGYTF	TGTGCCAGCAAGGGGGCAGGGGCACACTATGGCTACACCTTC
TRBV29-1	TRBJ2-2	TRBD2	once	13	CSVVAGATGELFF	TGCAGCGTTGTAGCGGGGGCCACCGGGGAGCTGTTTTTT
TRBV19	TRBJ2-7	-	-	16	CASSTVAEISSYEQYF	TGTGCCAGTAGTACGGTAGCGGAAATAAGCTCCTACGAGCAGTACTTC
TRBV11-1	TRBJ2-7	-	-	14	CASSPPPGVYEQYF	TGTGCCAGCAGCCCGCCCCCGGGGGTCTACGAGCAGTACTTC
TRBV15	TRBJ2-5	-	-	14	CATRESGEAATQYF	TGTGCCACCCGAGAGTCAGGGGAGGCCGCGACCCAGTACTTC
TRBV27	TRBJ2-7	TRBD2	-	15	CAGSPGTSGNGEQYF	TGTGCCGGCAGTCCTGGGACTAGCGGGAACGGCGAGCAGTACTTC
TRBV9	TRBJ2-5	TRBD1	few	16	CASSVVPTGGGETQYF	TGTGCCAGCAGCGTAGTCCCGACAGGGGGAGGAGAGACCCAGTACTTC
TRBV20-1	TRBJ2-5	TRBD2	few	13	CSALVGGRGSQYF	TGCAGTGCCCTAGTGGGGGGGAGGGGCTCCCAGTACTTC
TRBV2	TRBJ2-1	TRBD2	-	13	CASRGLAGNEQFF	TGTGCCAGCAGGGGACTAGCGGGTAATGAGCAGTTCTTC
TRBV4-3	TRBJ2-3	TRBD2	-	17	CASSQGVRERGTDTQYF	TGCGCCAGCAGCCAAGGTGTGCGGGAGAGGGGCACAGATACGCAGTATTTT
TRBV29-1	TRBJ2-3	-	many	13	CSVEVFGTDTQYF	TGCAGCGTTGAAGTGTTCGGCACAGATACGCAGTATTTT
TRBV5-4	TRBJ2-7	-	-	16	CASSSPRQGGSYEQYF	TGTGCCAGCAGCTCCCCGAGACAGGGAGGTTCCTACGAGCAGTACTTC
TRBV7-2	TRBJ2-3	-	few	16	CASSSDLTGRTDTQYF	TGTGCCAGCAGCTCGGACCTAACAGGGCGGACAGATACGCAGTATTTT
TRBV4-1	TRBJ2-5	-	-	14	CASSQTPSPETQYF	TGCGCCAGCAGCCAGACCCCGTCTCCAGAGACCCAGTACTTC
TRBV7-3	TRBJ2-7	-	-	17	CASGPRGGPSGFYEQYF	TGTGCCAGCGGTCCCAGGGGGGGGCCTAGCGGCTTCTACGAGCAGTACTTC
TRBV21-1	TRBJ2-5	-	-	14	CASSTRQGPGTQYF	TGTGCCAGCAGCACCAGACAGGGCCCAGGGACCCAGTACTTC
TRBV9	TRBJ1-2	-	-	13	CASSGSSNYGYTF	TGTGCCAGCAGCGGTTCCTCTAACTATGGCTACACCTTC
TRBV25-1	TRBJ2-2	TRBD1	-	15	CASSGDRRNTGELFF	TGTGCCAGCAGTGGGGACAGGCGAAACACCGGGGAGCTGTTTTTT
TRBV20-1	TRBJ1-2	TRBD1	-	17	CSARDRGRSVYVYGYTF	TGCAGTGCTAGGGACAGGGGGCGATCCGTTTATGTTTATGGCTACACCTTC
TRBV27	TRBJ2-3	TRBD2	-	16	CASNPGGVVGTDTQYF	TGTGCCAGCAACCCCGGGGGGGTAGTGGGCACAGATACGCAGTATTTT
TRBV30	TRBJ2-3	-	few	12	CAWSVGVDTQYF	TGTGCCTGGAGTGTGGGGGTTGATACGCAGTATTTT
TRBV5-1	TRBJ2-1	-	-	17	CASSFSSGSSSYNEQFF	TGCGCCAGCAGCTTTTCGAGCGGGTCGAGCTCCTACAATGAGCAGTTCTTC
TRBV18	TRBJ1-2	-	-	15	CASSPQDRANYGYTF	TGTGCCAGCTCACCACAGGACAGAGCTAACTATGGCTACACCTTC
TRBV14	TRBJ1-2	-	-	14	CASSPSAGVYGYTF	TGTGCCAGCAGCCCAAGCGCAGGGGTCTATGGCTACACCTTC